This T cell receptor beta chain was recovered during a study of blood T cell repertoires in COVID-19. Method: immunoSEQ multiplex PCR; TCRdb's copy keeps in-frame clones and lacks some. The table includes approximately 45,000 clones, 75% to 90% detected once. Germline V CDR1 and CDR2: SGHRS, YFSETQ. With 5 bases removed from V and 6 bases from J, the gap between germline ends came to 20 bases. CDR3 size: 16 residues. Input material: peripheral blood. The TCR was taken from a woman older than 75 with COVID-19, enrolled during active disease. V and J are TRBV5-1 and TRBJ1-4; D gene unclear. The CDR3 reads CASRLAQSFLDEKLFF. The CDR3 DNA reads TGCGCCAGCAGGCTAGCACAGTCCTTCCTGGATGAAAAACTGTTTTTT.